This T cell receptor (beta chain) was identified in a study of blood T cells in healthy people across ages. This clonotype was recorded once. J lost 9 bases, V lost 5 bases, and 4 bases had no gene match. This CDR3 has 12 amino acids. Germline V gene data show CDR1 as MDHEN and CDR2 as SYDVKM. With a J-beta primer mix and a sample-barcoded 5' primer, a second PCR ran about 7 to 11 cycles. TCRdb recomputed calls from the 5' RACE reads with MiXCR, one row per CDR3 protein. Of roughly 800,000 distinct CDR3 sequences in the sample, approximately 25% were seen once. In addition, the sample was reused for a study of T cells of mothers and their children. As that study records: Nine systemically healthy Caucasian donors: three mothers, six children.

V usage is TRBV28 and J usage is TRBJ2-3; 8 positions agree with TRBD1. The sample taken for sequencing was blood. This clonotype originated in a boy aged 10-17 years in good health. CDR3 DNA sequence: TGTGCCAGCAGTAAACGGACAGGGACGCAGTATTTT. Residues: CASSKRTGTQYF. Full variable domain (missing parts from reference TRBV28 and TRBJ2-3): DVKVTQSSRYLVKRTGEKVFLECVQDMDHENMFWYRQDPGLGLRLIYFSYDVKMKEKGDIPEGYSVSREKKERFSLILESASTNQTSMYLCASSKRTGTQYFGPGTRLTVL.